This is a list of T cell receptor beta chains from one sample in a study of T cell responses to AZD1222 COVID-19 vaccine. TCRdb keeps only in-frame clones here, not all; method: immunoSEQ multiplex PCR. The sample has some 99,000 clones, roughly 83% seen once. The sample in question was peripheral blood, obtained 28 days after the second AZD1222 dose. The receptors shown here come from an adult who received the AZD1222 COVID-19 vaccine. Both conserved end residues are part of each CDR3. A D gene is named only where the DNA matches it firmly. Some rows mark clone size as missing; the rest say once, few, many or name a class of expanded clone.

v_call,d_call,j_call,clone_size,cdr3_aa,cdr3_nt
TRBV6-5,TRBD1,TRBJ1-3,NA,CASSTGAGNTIYF,TGTGCCAGCAGTACAGGGGCTGGAAACACCATATATTTT
TRBV7-3,TRBD2,TRBJ2-1,NA,CASSFSGGAFREQFF,TGTGCCAGCAGCTTCAGCGGGGGGGCTTTTCGTGAGCAGTTCTTC
TRBV6-5,NA,TRBJ2-7,NA,CASSYDRFSYEQYF,TGTGCCAGCAGTTACGACAGGTTCTCCTACGAGCAGTACTTC
TRBV10-3,NA,TRBJ1-1,NA,CAISERGVGAEAFF,TGTGCCATCAGTGAACGCGGAGTGGGGGCTGAAGCTTTCTTT
TRBV2,TRBD1,TRBJ1-1,NA,CAARTGGQRTTEAFF,TGTGCCGCCCGAACGGGGGGACAGCGAACAACTGAAGCTTTCTTT
TRBV10-1,TRBD1,TRBJ1-4,NA,CARTEGETGIYPEGEKLFF,TGCGCCAGAACCGAGGGAGAGACAGGGATTTACCCAGAAGGTGAAAAACTGTTTTTT
TRBV5-1,NA,TRBJ1-2,NA,CASVYLGDHDYGYTF,TGCGCCAGCGTTTACCTGGGGGATCATGACTATGGCTACACCTTC
TRBV12-3/TRBV12-4,TRBD1,TRBJ1-1,NA,CASSLDRAAFF,TGTGCCAGCAGCCTCGACAGGGCAGCTTTCTTT
TRBV4-1,NA,TRBJ2-5,NA,CASSEHSGSTQYF,TGCGCCAGCAGCGAACATTCGGGATCGACCCAGTACTTC
TRBV7-2,NA,TRBJ1-1,NA,CASSTYPTGANTEAFF,TGTGCCAGCAGCACCTACCCGACAGGTGCTAACACTGAAGCTTTCTTT
TRBV5-1,TRBD1,TRBJ1-1,NA,CASSSGQQNTEAFF,TGCGCCAGCAGCTCGGGACAGCAGAACACTGAAGCTTTCTTT
TRBV15,NA,TRBJ1-5,NA,CATSVGGRNNQPQHF,TGTGCCACCAGCGTTGGAGGACGGAATAATCAGCCCCAGCATTTT
TRBV9,TRBD1,TRBJ1-6,NA,CACDRDSPLHF,TGTGCCTGTGACAGGGATTCACCCCTCCACTTT
TRBV27,NA,TRBJ2-6,few,CASSLGGAGANVLTF,TGTGCCAGCAGTTTAGGGGGAGCAGGGGCCAACGTCCTGACTTTC
TRBV19,NA,TRBJ1-1,NA,CATSLRYNTEAFF,TGTGCCACCTCGCTCCGGTATAACACTGAAGCTTTCTTT
TRBV6-5,NA,TRBJ1-4,NA,CASSYDSNEKLFF,TGTGCCAGCAGTTACGACAGTAATGAAAAACTGTTTTTT
TRBV5-1,NA,TRBJ1-5,NA,CASSLWGDSQPQHF,TGCGCCAGCAGCTTGTGGGGGGACTCTCAGCCCCAGCATTTT
TRBV11-1,NA,TRBJ1-2,NA,CASSAQGYGYTF,TGTGCCAGCAGCGCACAGGGTTATGGCTACACCTTC
TRBV6-5,TRBD2,TRBJ2-3,few,CASRGAGDTDTQYF,TGTGCCAGCCGAGGAGCGGGGGACACAGATACGCAGTATTTT
TRBV5-1,NA,TRBJ1-4,NA,CASSWGEKLFF,TGCGCCAGCAGTTGGGGGGAAAAACTGTTTTTT
TRBV10-3,TRBD1,TRBJ1-2,NA,CAILKGAGNYGYTF,TGTGCCATCCTGAAGGGGGCGGGGAACTATGGCTACACCTTC
TRBV3-1/TRBV3-2,NA,TRBJ2-7,NA,CASSQDRDPGGSYEQYF,TGTGCCAGCAGCCAAGATCGAGACCCGGGTGGATCCTACGAGCAGTACTTC
TRBV12-3/TRBV12-4,NA,TRBJ2-7,NA,CASTLGGRNEQYF,TGTGCCAGCACCCTGGGGGGTCGGAACGAGCAGTACTTC
TRBV5-1,NA,TRBJ2-2,NA,CASSSGTGELFF,TGCGCCAGCAGCTCTGGGACCGGGGAGCTGTTTTTT
TRBV11-3,TRBD2,TRBJ2-3,NA,CASSSAFPRGETDTQYF,TGTGCCAGCAGCTCGGCCTTTCCCCGGGGGGAGACAGATACGCAGTATTTT
TRBV30,TRBD1,TRBJ1-2,NA,CAWSPGQGNYGYTF,TGTGCCTGGAGCCCGGGACAGGGGAACTATGGCTACACCTTC
TRBV10-3,NA,TRBJ2-5,NA,CAISTSGGGTQYF,NA
TRBV19,NA,TRBJ1-2,NA,CASGDGYTF,TGTGCCAGTGGGGATGGCTACACCTTC